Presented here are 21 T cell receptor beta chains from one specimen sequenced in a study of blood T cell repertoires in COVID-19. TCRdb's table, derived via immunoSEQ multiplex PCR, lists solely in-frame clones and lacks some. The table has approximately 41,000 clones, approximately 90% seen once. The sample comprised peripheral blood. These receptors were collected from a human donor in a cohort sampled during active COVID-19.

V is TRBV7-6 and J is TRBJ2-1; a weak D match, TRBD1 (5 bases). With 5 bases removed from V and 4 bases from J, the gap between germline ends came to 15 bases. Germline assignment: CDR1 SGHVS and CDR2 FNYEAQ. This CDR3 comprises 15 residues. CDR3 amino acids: CASSHYRSGYNEQFF. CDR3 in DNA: TGTGCCAGCAGCCATTACAGGTCAGGGTACAATGAGCAGTTCTTC.

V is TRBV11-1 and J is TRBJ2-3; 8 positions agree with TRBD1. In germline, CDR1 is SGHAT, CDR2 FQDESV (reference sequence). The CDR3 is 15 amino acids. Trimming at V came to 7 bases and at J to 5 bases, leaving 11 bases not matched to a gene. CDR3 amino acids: CASTPGGSEIDTQYF. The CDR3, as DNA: TGTGCCAGCACTCCAGGGGGCAGCGAGATAGATACGCAGTATTTT.

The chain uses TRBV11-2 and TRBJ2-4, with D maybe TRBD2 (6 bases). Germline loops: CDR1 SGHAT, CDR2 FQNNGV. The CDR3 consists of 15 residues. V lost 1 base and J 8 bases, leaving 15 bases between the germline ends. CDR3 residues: CASSLVGGQVDIQYF. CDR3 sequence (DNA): TGTGCCAGCAGCTTAGTGGGGGGTCAGGTAGACATTCAGTACTTC. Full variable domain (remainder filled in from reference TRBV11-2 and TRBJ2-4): EAGVAQSPRYKIIEKRQSVAFWCNPISGHATLYWYQQILGQGPKLLIQFQNNGVVDDSQLPKDRFSAERLKGVDSTLKIQPAKLEDSAVYLCASSLVGGQVDIQYFGAGTRLSVL.

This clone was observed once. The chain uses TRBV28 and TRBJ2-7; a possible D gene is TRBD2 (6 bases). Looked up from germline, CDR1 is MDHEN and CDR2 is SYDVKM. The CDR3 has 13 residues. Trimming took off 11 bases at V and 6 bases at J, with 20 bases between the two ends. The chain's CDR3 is CAPEIRRDVEQYF. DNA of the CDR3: TGTGCCCCCGAGATCAGGCGGGATGTCGAGCAGTACTTC.

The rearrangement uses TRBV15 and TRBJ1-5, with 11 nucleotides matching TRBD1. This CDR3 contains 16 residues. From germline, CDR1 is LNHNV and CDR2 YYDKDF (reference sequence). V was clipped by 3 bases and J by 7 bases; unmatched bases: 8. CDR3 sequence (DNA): TGTGCCACCAGCAGGAAGGACAGGGGGCAGGGGCAGCCCCAGCATTTT. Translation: CATSRKDRGQGQPQHF. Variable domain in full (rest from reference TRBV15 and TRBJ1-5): DAMVIQNPRYQVTQFGKPVTLSCSQTLNHNVMYWYQQKSSQAPKLLFHYYDKDFNNEADTPDNFQSRRPNTSFCFLDIRSPGLGDTAMYLCATSRKDRGQGQPQHFGDGTRLSIL.

CDR3 region: CASRGGGSPGELFF. CDR3 sequence (DNA): TGTGCCAGCAGAGGGGGAGGGTCGCCCGGGGAGCTGTTTTTT. V and J are TRBV28 and TRBJ2-2, with D possibly being TRBD2 (7 bases). V gave up 6 bases and J gave up 6 bases, with 14 bases separating them. Germline V gene lookup returns CDR1 MDHEN and CDR2 SYDVKM. The CDR3 loop spans 14 amino acids.

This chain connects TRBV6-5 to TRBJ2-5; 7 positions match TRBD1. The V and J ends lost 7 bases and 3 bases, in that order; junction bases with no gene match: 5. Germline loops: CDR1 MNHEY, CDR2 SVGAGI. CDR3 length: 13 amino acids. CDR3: CASTPGQKETQYF. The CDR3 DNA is TGTGCCAGCACCCCGGGACAGAAAGAGACCCAGTACTTC.

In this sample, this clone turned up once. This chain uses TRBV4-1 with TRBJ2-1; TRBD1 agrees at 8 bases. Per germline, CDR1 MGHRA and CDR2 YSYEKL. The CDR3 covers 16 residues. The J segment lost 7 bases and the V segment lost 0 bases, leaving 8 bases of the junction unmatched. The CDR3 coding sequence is TGCGCCAGCAGCCAAGATTGGGCAGGGGGCTTGAATGAGCAGTTCTTC. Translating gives CASSQDWAGGLNEQFF.

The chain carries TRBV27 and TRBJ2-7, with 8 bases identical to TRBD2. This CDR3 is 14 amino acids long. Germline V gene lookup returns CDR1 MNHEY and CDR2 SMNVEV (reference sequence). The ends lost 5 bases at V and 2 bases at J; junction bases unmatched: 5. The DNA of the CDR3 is TGTGCCAGCAGTCTTAGCGGGAATGCCTACGAGCAGTACTTC. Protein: CASSLSGNAYEQYF.

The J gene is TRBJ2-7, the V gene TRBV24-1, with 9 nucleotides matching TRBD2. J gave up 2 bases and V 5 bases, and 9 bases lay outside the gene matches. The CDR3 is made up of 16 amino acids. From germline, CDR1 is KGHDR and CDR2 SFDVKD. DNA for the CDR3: TGTGCCACCAGTGGCCGGGGGCGGGAGGGAACCTACGAGCAGTACTTC. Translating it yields CATSGRGREGTYEQYF.

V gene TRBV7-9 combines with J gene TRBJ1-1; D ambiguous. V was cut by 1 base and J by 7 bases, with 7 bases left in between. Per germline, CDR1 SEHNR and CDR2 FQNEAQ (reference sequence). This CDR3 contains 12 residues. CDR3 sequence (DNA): TGTGCCAGCAGCTTAGGAGGGCTTGAAGCTTTCTTT. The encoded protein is CASSLGGLEAFF.

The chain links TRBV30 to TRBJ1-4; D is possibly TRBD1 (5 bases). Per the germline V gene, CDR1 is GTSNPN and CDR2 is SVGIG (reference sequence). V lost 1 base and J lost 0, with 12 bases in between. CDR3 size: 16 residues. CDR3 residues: CAWSAMVGATNEKLFF. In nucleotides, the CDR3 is TGTGCCTGGAGTGCCATGGTAGGGGCAACTAATGAAAAACTGTTTTTT.

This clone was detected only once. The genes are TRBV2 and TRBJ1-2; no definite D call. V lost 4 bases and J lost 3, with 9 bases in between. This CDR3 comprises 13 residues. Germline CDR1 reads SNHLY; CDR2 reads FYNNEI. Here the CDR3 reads CASSATTDYGYTF. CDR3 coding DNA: TGTGCCAGCAGTGCGACAACAGACTATGGCTACACCTTC.

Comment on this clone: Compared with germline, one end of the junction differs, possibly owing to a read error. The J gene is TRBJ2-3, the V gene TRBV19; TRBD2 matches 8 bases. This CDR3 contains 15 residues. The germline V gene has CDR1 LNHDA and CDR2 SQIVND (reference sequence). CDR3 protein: CASRIAGSGTDTQYF. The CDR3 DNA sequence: TGTGCCAGTAGAATAGCGGGGTCTGGCACAGATACGCAGTATTTT.

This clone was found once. The CDR3 DNA reads as TGTGCCAGCAGTTTGTCGGGACTAACTAGCACAGATACGCAGTATTTT. This translates into CASSLSGLTSTDTQYF. The chain is built from TRBV28 and TRBJ2-3, with TRBD2 matching 7 bases. CDR1 and CDR2 (germline): MDHEN, SYDVKM. V lost 3 bases and J lost 0; bases outside the gene matches: 6. The CDR3 extends over 16 amino acids.

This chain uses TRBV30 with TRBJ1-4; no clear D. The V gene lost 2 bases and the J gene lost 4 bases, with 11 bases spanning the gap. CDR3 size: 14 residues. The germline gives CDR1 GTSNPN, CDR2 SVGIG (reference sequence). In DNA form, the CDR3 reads TGTGCCTGGAGTCGGGGAGTCGGTAATGAAAAACTGTTTTTT. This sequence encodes CAWSRGVGNEKLFF.

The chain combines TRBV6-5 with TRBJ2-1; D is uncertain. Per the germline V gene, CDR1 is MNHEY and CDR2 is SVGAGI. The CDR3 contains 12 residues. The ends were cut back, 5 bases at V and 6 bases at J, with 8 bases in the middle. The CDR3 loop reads CASSLDSNEQFF. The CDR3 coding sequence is TGTGCCAGCAGTCTTGACTCCAATGAGCAGTTCTTC.

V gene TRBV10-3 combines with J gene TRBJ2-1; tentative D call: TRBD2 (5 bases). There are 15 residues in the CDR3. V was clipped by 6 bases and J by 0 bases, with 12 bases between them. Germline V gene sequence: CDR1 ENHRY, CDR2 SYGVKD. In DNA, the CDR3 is TGTGCCATCAGACCACCTGGAGGCTCCTACAATGAGCAGTTCTTC. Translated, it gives CAIRPPGGSYNEQFF.

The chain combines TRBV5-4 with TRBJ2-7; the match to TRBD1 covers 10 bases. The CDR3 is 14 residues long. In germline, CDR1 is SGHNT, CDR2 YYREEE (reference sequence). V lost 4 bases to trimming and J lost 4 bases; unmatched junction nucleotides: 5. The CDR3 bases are TGTGCCAGCAGCGGGGGACAGGGGTCATACGAGCAGTACTTC. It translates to CASSGGQGSYEQYF.

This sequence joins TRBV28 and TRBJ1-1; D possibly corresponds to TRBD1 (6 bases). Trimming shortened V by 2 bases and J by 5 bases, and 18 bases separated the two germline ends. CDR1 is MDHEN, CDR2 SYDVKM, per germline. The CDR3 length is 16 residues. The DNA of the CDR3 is TGTGCCAGCAGTTTAGTATCAAGGGGGTACAGAACTGAAGCTTTCTTT. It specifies CASSLVSRGYRTEAFF.

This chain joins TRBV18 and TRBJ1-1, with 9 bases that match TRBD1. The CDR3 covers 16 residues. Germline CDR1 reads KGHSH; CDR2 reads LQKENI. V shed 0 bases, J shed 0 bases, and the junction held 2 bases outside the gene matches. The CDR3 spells CASSPPGQGMNTEAFF. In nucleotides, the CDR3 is TGTGCCAGCTCACCACCGGGACAGGGAATGAACACTGAAGCTTTCTTT.